The clone carrying this T cell receptor beta chain was seen a few times. These data are taken from a study of CD8+ T cells in alopecia areata. Extraction of RNA preceded its reverse transcription into cDNA, which served as the sequencing template. Data came from immunoSEQ multiplex PCR; TCRdb stores just in-frame clones and leaves some out. The table includes around 100,000 clones, 44% detected once. Specified treatment: oral pan-JAK inhibitor, 5-10 mg twice daily. Sequenced here: CD8+ T cells sorted from blood, sampled at week 24, from a patient treated with tofacitinib. The sequence derives from a human donor with alopecia areata.

The CDR3 loop is CASSGLNTEAFF. CDR3 coding DNA: TGTGCCAGCAGCGGCTTGAACACTGAAGCTTTCTTT. The chain is built from TRBV13 and TRBJ1-1; D gene uncertain. Per germline, CDR1 PRHDT and CDR2 FYEKMQ (reference sequence). The CDR3 covers 12 residues. V lost 5 bases and J 0 bases, leaving 4 bases between the germline ends.